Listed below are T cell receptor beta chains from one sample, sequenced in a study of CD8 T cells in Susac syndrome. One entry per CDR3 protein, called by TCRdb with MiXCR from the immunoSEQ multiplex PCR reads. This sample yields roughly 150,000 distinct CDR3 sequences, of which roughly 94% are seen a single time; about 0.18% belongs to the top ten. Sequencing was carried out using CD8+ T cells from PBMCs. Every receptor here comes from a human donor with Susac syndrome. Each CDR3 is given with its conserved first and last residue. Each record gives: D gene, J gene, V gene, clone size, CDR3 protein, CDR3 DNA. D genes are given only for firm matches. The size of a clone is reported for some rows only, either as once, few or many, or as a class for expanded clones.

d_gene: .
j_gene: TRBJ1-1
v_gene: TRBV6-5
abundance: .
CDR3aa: CASSYSQGTTEAFF
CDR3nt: TGTGCCAGCAGTTACTCGCAGGGGACCACTGAAGCTTTCTTT

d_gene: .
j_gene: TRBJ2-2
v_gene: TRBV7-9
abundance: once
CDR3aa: CASSSLVQRDTGELFF
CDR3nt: TGTGCCAGCAGCTCTCTGGTCCAACGGGACACCGGGGAGCTGTTTTTT

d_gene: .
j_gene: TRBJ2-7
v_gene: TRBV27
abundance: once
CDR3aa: CASSFGEGPLLEQYF
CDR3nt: TGTGCCAGCAGTTTCGGTGAGGGACCCCTCCTTGAGCAGTACTTC

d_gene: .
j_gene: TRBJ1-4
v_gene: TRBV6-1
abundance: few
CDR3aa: CASSADSASEKLFF
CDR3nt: TGTGCCAGCAGCGCGGACAGCGCATCAGAAAAACTGTTTTTT

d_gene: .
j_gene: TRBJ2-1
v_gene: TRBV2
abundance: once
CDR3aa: CASSEWGGIEQFF
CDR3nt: TGTGCCAGCAGTGAATGGGGCGGCATTGAGCAGTTCTTC

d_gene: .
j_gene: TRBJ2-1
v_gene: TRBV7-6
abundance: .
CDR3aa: CASSLFGVYNEQFF
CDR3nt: TGTGCCAGCAGCTTATTCGGGGTTTACAATGAGCAGTTCTTC

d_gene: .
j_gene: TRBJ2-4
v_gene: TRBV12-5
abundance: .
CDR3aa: CASGLAGLNIQYF
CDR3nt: TGTGCTAGTGGTTTGGCAGGGCTGAACATTCAGTACTTC

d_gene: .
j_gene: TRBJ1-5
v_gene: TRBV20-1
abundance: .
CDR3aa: CSASTLSGPRPGDQPQHF
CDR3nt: TGCAGTGCTTCGACACTGTCCGGGCCCCGACCCGGCGATCAGCCCCAGCATTTT

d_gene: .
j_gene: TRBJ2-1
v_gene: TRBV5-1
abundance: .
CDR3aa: CASSLVVGDIYNEQFF
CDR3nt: TGCGCCAGCAGCCTTGTGGTGGGAGACATCTACAATGAGCAGTTCTTC

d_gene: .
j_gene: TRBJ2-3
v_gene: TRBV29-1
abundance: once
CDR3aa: CSVDPGDTQYF
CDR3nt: TGCAGCGTAGACCCCGGAGATACGCAGTATTTT

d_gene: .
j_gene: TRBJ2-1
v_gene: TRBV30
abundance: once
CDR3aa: CAWSGDGEQFF
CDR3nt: TGTGCCTGGAGTGGGGACGGTGAGCAGTTCTTC

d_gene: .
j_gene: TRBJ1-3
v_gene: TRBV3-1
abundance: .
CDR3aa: CASSPGRSGNTIYF
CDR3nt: TGTGCCAGCAGCCCTGGGCGCTCTGGAAACACCATATATTTT

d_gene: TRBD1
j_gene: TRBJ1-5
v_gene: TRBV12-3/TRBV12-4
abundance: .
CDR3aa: CASSFGRQGAGQPQHF
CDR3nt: TGTGCCAGCAGTTTCGGGAGACAGGGAGCGGGCCAGCCCCAGCATTTT

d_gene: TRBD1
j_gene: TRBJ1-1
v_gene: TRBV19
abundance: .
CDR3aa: CASSTGAAAFF
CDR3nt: TGTGCCAGTTCGACAGGGGCTGCGGCTTTCTTT

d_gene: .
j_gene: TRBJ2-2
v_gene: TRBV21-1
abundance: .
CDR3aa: CASTDRGMRNTGELFF
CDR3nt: TGTGCCAGCACCGATAGGGGGATGAGGAACACCGGGGAGCTGTTTTTT

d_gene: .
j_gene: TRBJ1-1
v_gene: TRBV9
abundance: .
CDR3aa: CASSAEAFF
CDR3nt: TGTGCCAGCAGCGCTGAAGCTTTCTTT

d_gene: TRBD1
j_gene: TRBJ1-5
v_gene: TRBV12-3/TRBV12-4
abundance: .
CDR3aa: CASSIDRDQPQHF
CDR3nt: TGTGCCAGCAGCATAGACAGGGATCAGCCCCAGCATTTT

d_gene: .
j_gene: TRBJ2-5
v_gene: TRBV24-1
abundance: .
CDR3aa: CATSDYRVETQYF
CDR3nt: TGTGCCACCAGTGATTACAGGGTAGAGACCCAGTACTTC

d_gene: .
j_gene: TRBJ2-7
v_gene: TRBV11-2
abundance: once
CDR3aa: CASINGGPDYEQYF
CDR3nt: TGTGCCAGCATCAACGGAGGGCCGGACTACGAGCAGTACTTC

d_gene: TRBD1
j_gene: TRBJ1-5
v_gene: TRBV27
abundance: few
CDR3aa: CASSSGQGGQPQHF
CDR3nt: TGTGCCAGCAGTTCGGGACAGGGTGGTCAGCCCCAGCATTTT

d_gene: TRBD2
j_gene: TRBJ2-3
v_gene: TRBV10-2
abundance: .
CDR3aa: CATSSGRLPDTQYF
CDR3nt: TGCGCCACCTCGAGCGGGAGGTTGCCAGATACGCAGTATTTT

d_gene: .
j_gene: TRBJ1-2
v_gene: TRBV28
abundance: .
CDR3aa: CASSPLTDRLYGYTF
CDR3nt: TGTGCCAGCAGTCCACTCACTGACAGGCTCTATGGCTACACCTTC

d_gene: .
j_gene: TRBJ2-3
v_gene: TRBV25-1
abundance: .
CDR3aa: CASATDTQYF
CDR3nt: TGTGCCAGCGCCACAGATACGCAGTATTTT

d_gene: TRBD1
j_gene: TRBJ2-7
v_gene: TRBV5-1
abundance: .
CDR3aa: CASSPGLGQALSPSYEQYF
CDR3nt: TGCGCCAGCAGCCCCGGACTTGGACAGGCCTTATCTCCTTCCTACGAGCAGTACTTC

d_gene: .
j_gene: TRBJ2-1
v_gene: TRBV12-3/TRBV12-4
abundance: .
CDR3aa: CASSEDKYNEQFF
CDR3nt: TGTGCCAGCAGTGAGGACAAGTACAATGAGCAGTTCTTC

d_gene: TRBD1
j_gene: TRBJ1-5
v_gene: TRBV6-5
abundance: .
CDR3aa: CASSYSAGGINQPQHF
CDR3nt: TGTGCCAGCAGTTACAGTGCAGGGGGAATCAATCAGCCCCAGCATTTT

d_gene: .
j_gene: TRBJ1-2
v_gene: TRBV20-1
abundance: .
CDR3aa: CSASPLGTRGAEYGYTF
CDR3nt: TGCAGTGCTAGCCCCCTAGGGACACGAGGGGCGGAATATGGCTACACCTTC

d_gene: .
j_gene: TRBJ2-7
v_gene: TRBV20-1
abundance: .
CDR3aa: CSVPTEISYEQYF
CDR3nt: TGCAGTGTCCCGACTGAAATCTCCTACGAGCAGTACTTC

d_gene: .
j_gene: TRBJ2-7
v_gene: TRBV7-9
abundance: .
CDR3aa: CASSFGGVRNEQYF
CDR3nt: TGTGCCAGCAGCTTTGGAGGGGTTAGGAACGAGCAGTACTTC

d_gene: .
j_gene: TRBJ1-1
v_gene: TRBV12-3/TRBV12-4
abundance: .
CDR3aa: CASSLPGLEAFF
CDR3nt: TGTGCCAGCAGTTTACCAGGACTTGAAGCTTTCTTT

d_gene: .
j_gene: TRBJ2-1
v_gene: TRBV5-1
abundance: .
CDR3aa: CASKIRREQFF
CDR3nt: TGCGCCAGCAAAATCCGGAGAGAGCAGTTCTTC

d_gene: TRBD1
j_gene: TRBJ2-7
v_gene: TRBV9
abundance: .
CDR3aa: CASSPGGRGLGEQYF
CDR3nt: TGTGCCAGCAGCCCCGGGGGCAGGGGGCTTGGCGAGCAGTACTTC

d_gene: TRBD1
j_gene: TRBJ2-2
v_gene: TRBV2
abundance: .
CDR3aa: CASSARDRSTGELFF
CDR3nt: TGTGCCAGCAGTGCCCGGGACAGGAGCACCGGGGAGCTGTTTTTT

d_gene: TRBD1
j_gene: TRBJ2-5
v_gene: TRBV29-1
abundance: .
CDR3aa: CSVVTDRGRGETQYF
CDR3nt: TGCAGCGTCGTTACAGACAGGGGGCGGGGGGAGACCCAGTACTTC

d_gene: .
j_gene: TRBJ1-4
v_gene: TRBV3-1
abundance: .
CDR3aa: CASSQGSNEKLFF
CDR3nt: TGTGCCAGCAGCCAAGGTTCTAATGAAAAACTGTTTTTT

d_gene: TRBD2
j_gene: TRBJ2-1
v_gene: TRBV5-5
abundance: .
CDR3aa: CASSLRAGEGLGNEQFF
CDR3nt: TGTGCCAGCAGCTTAAGGGCGGGAGAGGGTTTAGGCAATGAGCAGTTCTTC

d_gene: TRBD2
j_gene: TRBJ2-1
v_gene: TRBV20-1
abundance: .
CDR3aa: CSARDRAGAYNEQFF
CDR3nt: TGCAGTGCTAGAGATCGGGCGGGAGCCTACAATGAGCAGTTCTTC

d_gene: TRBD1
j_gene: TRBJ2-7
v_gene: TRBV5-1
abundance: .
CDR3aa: CASRLDRGSYEQYF
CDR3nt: TGCGCCAGCAGGTTAGACAGGGGCTCCTACGAGCAGTACTTC

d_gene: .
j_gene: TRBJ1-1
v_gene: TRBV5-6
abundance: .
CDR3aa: CASSLNRRNTEAFF
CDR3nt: TGTGCCAGCAGCCTAAACAGGCGGAACACTGAAGCTTTCTTT

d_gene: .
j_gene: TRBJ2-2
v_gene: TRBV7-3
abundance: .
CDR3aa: CASSDVGELFF
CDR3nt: TGTGCCAGCAGCGACGTTGGGGAGCTGTTTTTT

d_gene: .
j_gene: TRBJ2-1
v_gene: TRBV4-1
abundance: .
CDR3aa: CASSQDGGGSYNEQFF
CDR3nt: TGCGCCAGCAGCCAAGATGGAGGGGGATCCTACAATGAGCAGTTCTTC

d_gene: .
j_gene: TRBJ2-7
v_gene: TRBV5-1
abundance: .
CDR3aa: CASSLGLGGSYEQYF
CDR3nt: TGCGCCAGCAGCTTGGGTCTGGGTGGATCCTACGAGCAGTACTTC

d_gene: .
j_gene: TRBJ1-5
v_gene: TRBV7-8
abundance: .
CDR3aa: CASSLGLVGQPQHF
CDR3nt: TGTGCCAGCAGCTTAGGCTTGGTAGGACAGCCCCAGCATTTT

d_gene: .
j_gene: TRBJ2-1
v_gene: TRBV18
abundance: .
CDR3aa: CASSPYSGTYNEQFF
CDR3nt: TGTGCCAGCTCCCCCTATTCGGGAACCTACAATGAGCAGTTCTTC

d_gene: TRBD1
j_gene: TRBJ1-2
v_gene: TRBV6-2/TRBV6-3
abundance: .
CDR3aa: CASSYAGTGDGYTF
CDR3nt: TGTGCCAGCAGTTACGCCGGGACAGGCGATGGCTACACCTTC

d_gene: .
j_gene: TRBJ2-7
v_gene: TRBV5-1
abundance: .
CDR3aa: CASSRPSVEIYEQYF
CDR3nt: TGCGCCAGCAGCCGACCAAGCGTGGAGATCTACGAGCAGTACTTC

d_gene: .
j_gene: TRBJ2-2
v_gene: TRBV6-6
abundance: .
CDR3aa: CASSTPGLGTGELFF
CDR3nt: TGTGCCAGCAGTACGCCGGGGCTCGGCACCGGGGAGCTGTTTTTT

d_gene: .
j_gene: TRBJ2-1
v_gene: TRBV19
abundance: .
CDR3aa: CASSIDRPAYNEQFF
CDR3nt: TGTGCCAGTAGTATCGACCGACCGGCCTACAATGAGCAGTTCTTC

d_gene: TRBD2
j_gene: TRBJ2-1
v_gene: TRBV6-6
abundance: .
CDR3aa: CASSYSRLAGNEQFF
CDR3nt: TGTGCCAGCAGTTACTCGAGGCTAGCGGGCAATGAGCAGTTCTTC

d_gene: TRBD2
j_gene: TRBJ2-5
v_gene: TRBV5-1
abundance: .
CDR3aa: CASSLAYPGLADHAGQETQYF
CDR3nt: TGCGCCAGCAGCTTGGCTTACCCGGGACTAGCGGATCATGCTGGCCAAGAGACCCAGTACTTC

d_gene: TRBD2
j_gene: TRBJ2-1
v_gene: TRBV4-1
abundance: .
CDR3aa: CASSQVSTSGSSNEQFF
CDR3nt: TGCGCCAGCAGCCAAGTATCCACTAGCGGGAGTTCAAATGAGCAGTTCTTC

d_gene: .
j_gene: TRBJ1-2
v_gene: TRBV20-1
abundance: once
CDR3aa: CSARDLSYTF
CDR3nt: TGCAGTGCTAGAGATCTTAGCTACACCTTC

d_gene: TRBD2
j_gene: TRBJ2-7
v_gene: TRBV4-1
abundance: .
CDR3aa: CASSHHLAGSSYEQYF
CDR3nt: TGCGCCAGCAGCCATCACCTAGCGGGAAGCTCCTACGAGCAGTACTTC